Below are 12 T cell receptor beta chains sequenced from a single sample in a study of blood T cell repertoires in COVID-19. Produced via immunoSEQ multiplex PCR; TCRdb's table is partial and in-frame only. This sample carries roughly 200,000 clones, approximately 85% of them seen once, and the ten largest clones take 6.2%. What was sequenced was PBMCs or T cells enriched from blood (not recorded which). Receptor source: a man aged 40-50 years who had recovered from COVID-19.

V gene TRBV15 combines with J gene TRBJ1-2; weak D call: TRBD1 (5 bases). From germline, CDR1 is LNHNV and CDR2 YYDKDF (reference sequence). The CDR3 extends over 15 amino acids. Trimming took 0 bases from V and 9 from J, leaving 17 bases between them. The CDR3 sequence is CATSRDNGGLGSYTF. The CDR3 bases are TGTGCCACCAGCAGAGATAACGGGGGACTTGGCAGCTACACCTTC.

This clone was counted a single time. The V gene is TRBV27, the J gene TRBJ2-5, with a weak D call TRBD1 (7 bases). The CDR3 is 13 residues long. Germline V gives CDR1 MNHEY, CDR2 SMNVEV (reference sequence). With 5 bases removed from V and 4 bases from J, the gap between germline ends came to 11 bases. In DNA, the CDR3 is TGTGCCAGCAGTGACCAGGGGGGAGAGACCCAGTACTTC. Encoded protein: CASSDQGGETQYF.

The V gene is TRBV19, the J gene TRBJ1-1; 10 nucleotides agree with TRBD1. Germline V lookup: CDR1 LNHDA, CDR2 SQIVND (reference sequence). The CDR3 covers 17 residues. The J segment lost 6 bases and the V segment lost 5 bases, leaving 15 bases of the junction unmatched. CDR3 sequence reads: CASSVRDRGSRSSEAFF. The CDR3 DNA sequence: TGTGCCAGTAGTGTCCGGGACAGGGGTTCTAGGAGCTCTGAAGCTTTCTTT.

This clone was seen just once. The V call is TRBV27, the J call TRBJ1-1; the match to TRBD1 covers 8 bases. Trimming took 6 bases from V and 11 from J; bases not matched to a gene: 11. Per germline, CDR1 MNHEY and CDR2 SMNVEV (reference sequence). This CDR3 is 13 amino acids long. Written as DNA, the CDR3 is TGTGCCAGCAGGGATCGCGGACAGGGATTGGCTTTCTTT. It yields the protein CASRDRGQGLAFF.

The J gene is TRBJ2-6, the V gene TRBV28; 7 nucleotides match TRBD1. CDR1 MDHEN and CDR2 SYDVKM come from the germline V gene. With 4 bases clipped from V and 2 bases from J, the junction kept 2 bases outside the gene matches. This CDR3 has 15 residues. The CDR3 nucleotides are TGTGCCAGCAGTTCCACAGGGGCTGGGGCCAACGTCCTGACTTTC. Translation gives CASSSTGAGANVLTF. Looking up the rest from reference TRBV28 and TRBJ2-6 gives the full variable domain: DVKVTQSSRYLVKRTGEKVFLECVQDMDHENMFWYRQDPGLGLRLIYFSYDVKMKEKGDIPEGYSVSREKKERFSLILESASTNQTSMYLCASSSTGAGANVLTFGAGSRLTVL.

The rearrangement joins TRBV12-3 or TRBV12-4 to TRBJ2-7; D may be TRBD2 (5 bases). Between the trimmed V and J ends, which lost 5 bases and 4 bases, there was a span of 12 bases. The CDR3 spans 13 residues. The CDR3 loop is CASSPPSGYEQYF. The CDR3 DNA is TGTGCCAGCAGTCCACCGAGCGGTTACGAGCAGTACTTC.

The chain carries TRBV28 and TRBJ2-2; D may be TRBD2 (6 bases). Trimming took 3 bases from V and 4 from J, leaving 12 bases between them. CDR3 length: 15 amino acids. The germline CDR1 and CDR2 sequences are MDHEN and SYDVKM. The CDR3 sequence is CASSLRGSATGELFF. The CDR3 DNA reads TGTGCCAGCAGTTTGCGGGGCTCGGCCACCGGGGAGCTGTTTTTT.

The CDR3 loop reads CASSTHMDEQYF. CDR3 in DNA: TGTGCCAGCAGCACACACATGGACGAGCAGTACTTC. The chain recombines TRBV9 with TRBJ2-7; the D is unclear. This CDR3 has 12 amino acids. V was clipped by 4 bases and J by 5 bases, with 10 bases between them. CDR1 SGDLS and CDR2 YYNGEE come from the germline V gene. Together with reference TRBV9 and TRBJ2-7, the CDR3 gives the full variable domain: DSGVTQTPKHLITATGQRVTLRCSPRSGDLSVYWYQQSLDQGLQFLIQYYNGEERAKGNILERFSAQQFPDLHSELNLSSLELGDSALYFCASSTHMDEQYFGPGTRLTVT.

The chain has TRBV7-9 and TRBJ1-1; D is uncertain. The germline gives CDR1 SEHNR, CDR2 FQNEAQ (reference sequence). CDR3 length equals 13 residues. Trimming left V 3 bases short and J 2 bases short, with 7 bases between. CDR3 sequence (DNA): TGTGCCAGCAGCTTCGGGGATAACACTGAAGCTTTCTTT. Protein sequence: CASSFGDNTEAFF.

The V call is TRBV5-1, the J call TRBJ2-3; 9 nucleotides align to TRBD1. This CDR3 contains 15 residues. CDR1 is SGHRS, CDR2 YFSETQ, per germline. The ends lost 3 bases at V and 1 base at J; junction bases unmatched: 3. The CDR3 is CASSWDRAGTDTQYF. CDR3 coding DNA: TGCGCCAGCAGCTGGGACAGGGCTGGCACAGATACGCAGTATTTT.

This clone has just a few counts. The rearrangement links TRBV29-1 to TRBJ2-7; TRBD1 aligns across 7 bases. V gave up 7 bases and J gave up 2 bases; unmatched junction bases: 5. The length of the CDR3 is 12 residues. Germline V gives CDR1 SQVTM, CDR2 ANQGSEA. CDR3 in amino acids: CSGWDSTYEQYF. DNA of the CDR3: TGCAGCGGTTGGGACAGTACCTACGAGCAGTACTTC.

This clone was seen ten or more times. The J gene is TRBJ1-1, the V gene TRBV5-6, with D uncertain. This CDR3 spans 12 amino acids. Germline-derived CDR1 and CDR2 are SGHDT and YYEEEE. Trimming took off 0 bases at V and 11 bases at J, with 11 bases between the two ends. CDR3 sequence (DNA): TGTGCCAGCAGCTTGGAGAGGGATCGGGCTTTCTTT. This gives the protein CASSLERDRAFF.